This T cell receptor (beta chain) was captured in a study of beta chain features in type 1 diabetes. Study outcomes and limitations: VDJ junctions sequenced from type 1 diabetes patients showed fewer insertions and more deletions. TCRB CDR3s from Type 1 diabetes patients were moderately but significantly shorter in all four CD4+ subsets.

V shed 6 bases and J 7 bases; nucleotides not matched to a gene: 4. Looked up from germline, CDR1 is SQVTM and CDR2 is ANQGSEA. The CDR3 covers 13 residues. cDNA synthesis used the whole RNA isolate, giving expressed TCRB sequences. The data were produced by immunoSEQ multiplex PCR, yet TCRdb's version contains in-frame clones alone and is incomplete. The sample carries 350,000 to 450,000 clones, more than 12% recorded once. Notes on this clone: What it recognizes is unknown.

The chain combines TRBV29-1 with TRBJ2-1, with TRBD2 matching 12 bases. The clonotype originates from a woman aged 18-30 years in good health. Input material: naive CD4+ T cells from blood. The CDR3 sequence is CSVRLAGVNEQFF. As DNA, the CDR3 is TGCAGCGTGCGACTAGCGGGAGTTAATGAGCAGTTCTTC.